This T cell receptor beta chain came from a study of blood T cell repertoires in COVID-19. Study information: From T cells, B-cell-depleted T cells, or PBMCs came the material, which was cDNA or gDNA.

Participants were placed into cohorts based on the clinical history they reported. In the original workflow: Scientists estimated how many nucleated cells there were by amplifying reference gene primers. Produced via immunoSEQ multiplex PCR; TCRdb's table is partial and in-frame only. D and trimming come from the DNA, and the V and J calls and clone size come from that table. In the table there are 250,000 or so clones, over 80% of which are singletons. The CDR3 length is 15 residues. The germline CDR1 and CDR2 sequences are SGHAT and FQNNGV. Trimming removed 1 base at V and 3 bases at J, with 12 bases between.

This clonotype was obtained from a human donor in a cohort exposed to, infected with or recovered from COVID-19 (not recorded which). The donor label of this sample is uncertain. The gene calls are TRBV11-2 and TRBJ1-1; D is undetermined. Sequencing was performed on PBMCs or T cells enriched from blood (not recorded which). The CDR3 region has the DNA TGTGCCAGCAGCTTAGTCGGGTCTTTATACACTGAAGCTTTCTTT. Amino acids: CASSLVGSLYTEAFF.